One and the same sample provided the 2 T cell receptor beta chains below, sequenced in a study of a mutant IDH1 vaccine in newly diagnosed glioma. Sequencing was performed with immunoSEQ multiplex PCR; in TCRdb, only in-frame clones are kept and a portion is missing. The top ten hold more than 15% of the sample, which has around 37,000 clones, 80% to 95% seen once. Time point defined: baseline, week 1 (first vaccination visit). Sample treatment: pre-vaccination baseline after standard-of-care therapy. The specimen comprised PBMCs, sampled from a glioma patient treated with radiotherapy, temozolomide or both. The origin of the receptors is a man between 18 and 29 years old with glioma.

This chain uses TRBV14 with TRBJ2-3; D might be TRBD1 or TRBD2, each matching 5 bases. With 4 bases removed from V and 1 base from J, the gap between germline ends came to 15 bases. The germline CDR1 and CDR2 sequences are SGHDN and FVKESK. The CDR3 totals 16 residues. The CDR3 reads CASSRPGAVRTDTQYF. CDR3 bases: TGTGCCAGCAGCCGCCCCGGGGCAGTCCGCACAGATACGCAGTATTTT.

The V call is TRBV30, the J call TRBJ1-1; D gene ambiguous. This CDR3 spans 13 amino acids. Germline-derived CDR1 and CDR2 are GTSNPN and SVGIG (reference sequence). Deletions cut 2 bases from V and 4 bases from J, with 11 bases between. In DNA form, the CDR3 reads TGTGCCTGGAGTCCTCAGGCGGCCACTGAAGCTTTCTTT. Encoded protein: CAWSPQAATEAFF.